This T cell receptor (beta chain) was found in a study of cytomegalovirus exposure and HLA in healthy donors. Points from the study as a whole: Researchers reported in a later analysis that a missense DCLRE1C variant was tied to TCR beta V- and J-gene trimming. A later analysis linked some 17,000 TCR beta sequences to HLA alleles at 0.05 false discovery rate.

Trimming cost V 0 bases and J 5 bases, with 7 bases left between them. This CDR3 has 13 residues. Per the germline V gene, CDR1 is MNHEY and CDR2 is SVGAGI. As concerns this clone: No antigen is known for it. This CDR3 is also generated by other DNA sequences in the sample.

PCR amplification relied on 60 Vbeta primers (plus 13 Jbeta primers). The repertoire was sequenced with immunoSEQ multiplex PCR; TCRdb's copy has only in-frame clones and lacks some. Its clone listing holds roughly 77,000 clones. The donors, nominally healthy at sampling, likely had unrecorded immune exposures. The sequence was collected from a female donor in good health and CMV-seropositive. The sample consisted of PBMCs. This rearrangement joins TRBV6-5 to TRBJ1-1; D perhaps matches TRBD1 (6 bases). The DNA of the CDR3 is TGTGCCAGCAGTTACTCGAGGGGGACTGAAGCTTTCTTT. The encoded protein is CASSYSRGTEAFF.